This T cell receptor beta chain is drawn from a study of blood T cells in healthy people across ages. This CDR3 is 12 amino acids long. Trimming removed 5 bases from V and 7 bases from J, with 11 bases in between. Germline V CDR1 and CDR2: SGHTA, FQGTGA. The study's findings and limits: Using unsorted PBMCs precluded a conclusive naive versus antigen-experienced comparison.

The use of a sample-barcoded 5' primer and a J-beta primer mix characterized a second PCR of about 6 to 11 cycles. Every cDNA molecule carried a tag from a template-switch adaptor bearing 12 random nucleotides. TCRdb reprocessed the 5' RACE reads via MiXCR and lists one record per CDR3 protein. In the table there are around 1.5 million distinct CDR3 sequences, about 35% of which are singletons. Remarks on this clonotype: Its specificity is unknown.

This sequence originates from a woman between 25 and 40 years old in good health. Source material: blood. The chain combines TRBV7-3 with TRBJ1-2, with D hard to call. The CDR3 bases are TGTGCCAGCAGCACAAGAGGTTCTGGCTACACCTTC. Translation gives CASSTRGSGYTF.